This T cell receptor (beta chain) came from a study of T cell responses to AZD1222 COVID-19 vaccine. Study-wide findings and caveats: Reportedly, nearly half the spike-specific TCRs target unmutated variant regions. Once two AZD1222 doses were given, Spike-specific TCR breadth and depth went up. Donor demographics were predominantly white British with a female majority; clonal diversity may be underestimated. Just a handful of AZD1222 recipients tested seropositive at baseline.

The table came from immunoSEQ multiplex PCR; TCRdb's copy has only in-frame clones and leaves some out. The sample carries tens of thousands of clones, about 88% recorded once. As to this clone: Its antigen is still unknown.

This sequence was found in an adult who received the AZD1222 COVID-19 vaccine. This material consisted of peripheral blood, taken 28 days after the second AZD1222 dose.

This chain's CDR3 is CASRADTGTGGYTF. The CDR3 nucleotides are TGTGCCAGCAGGGCCGATACCGGGACAGGTGGCTACACCTTC. The rearrangement uses TRBV27 and TRBJ1-2, with TRBD1 identical over 8 bases. Germline CDR1 reads MNHEY; CDR2 reads SMNVEV (reference sequence). Unmatched junction bases numbered 10, after V lost 6 bases and J lost 7 bases. This CDR3 has 14 residues.